These T cell receptor beta chains were read from a single sample in a study of PD-L1 blockade in urothelial cancer. Repertoires were generated with immunoSEQ multiplex PCR, while TCRdb's copy carries only in-frame clones and drops some. This table has some 52,000 clones, 60% to 85% appearing once. Sequences were derived from PBMCs, sampled around atezolizumab (anti-PD-L1) treatment. Source of these receptors: an older man with urothelial cancer. Both conserved end residues are part of each CDR3. D genes are given only for firm matches. Not all rows give a size; the values are once, few, many and, for expanded clones, a class.

d_gene: TRBD1
v_gene: TRBV6-5
abundance: .
j_gene: TRBJ1-4
CDR3nt: TGTGCCAGCAGCTACGGGACAGAGAATGAAAAACTGTTTTTT
CDR3aa: CASSYGTENEKLFF

d_gene: .
v_gene: TRBV19
abundance: .
j_gene: TRBJ2-7
CDR3nt: TGTGCCAGTAGTAGGCAGGCTGACTACGAGCAGTACTTC
CDR3aa: CASSRQADYEQYF

d_gene: TRBD2
v_gene: TRBV4-2
abundance: .
j_gene: TRBJ2-1
CDR3nt: TGTGCCAGCAGCCAAGGACTAGCGGGGTCATACTCCTACAATGAGCAGTTCTTC
CDR3aa: CASSQGLAGSYSYNEQFF

d_gene: .
v_gene: TRBV9
abundance: once
j_gene: TRBJ2-6
CDR3nt: TGTGCCAGCAGGCGGGGATTCTCTGGGGCCAACGTCCTGACTTTC
CDR3aa: CASRRGFSGANVLTF

d_gene: TRBD1
v_gene: TRBV30
abundance: .
j_gene: TRBJ1-5
CDR3nt: TGTGCCTGGAGTGCGGGACAGCAGAATCAGCCCCAGCATTTT
CDR3aa: CAWSAGQQNQPQHF

d_gene: TRBD1
v_gene: TRBV19
abundance: .
j_gene: TRBJ2-5
CDR3nt: TGTGCCAGTACCCGGACAGGGGGGCTAAAAGAGACCCAGTACTTC
CDR3aa: CASTRTGGLKETQYF

d_gene: .
v_gene: TRBV9
abundance: .
j_gene: TRBJ2-2
CDR3nt: TGTGCCAGCAGCGGACAGGCGGGGAACACCGGGGAGCTGTTTTTT
CDR3aa: CASSGQAGNTGELFF

d_gene: .
v_gene: TRBV7-2
abundance: .
j_gene: TRBJ2-7
CDR3nt: TGTGCCAGCAGCTTAGCGTCAACTTCGAGCTCCTACGAGCAGTACTTC
CDR3aa: CASSLASTSSSYEQYF

d_gene: .
v_gene: TRBV27
abundance: .
j_gene: TRBJ2-3
CDR3nt: TGTGCCAGCAAAGGTCCAGGGGGCACAGATACGCAGTATTTT
CDR3aa: CASKGPGGTDTQYF

d_gene: TRBD2
v_gene: TRBV7-3
abundance: .
j_gene: TRBJ2-1
CDR3nt: TGTGCCAGCAGCTTAGGGACTAGCGGGTCTAAGCAGTTCTTC
CDR3aa: CASSLGTSGSKQFF

d_gene: .
v_gene: TRBV4-2
abundance: once
j_gene: TRBJ2-2
CDR3nt: TGTGCCAGCAGCTCTCCTAATACGGTGGCGAACACCGGGGAGCTGTTTTTT
CDR3aa: CASSSPNTVANTGELFF

d_gene: TRBD1
v_gene: TRBV11-2
abundance: .
j_gene: TRBJ1-6
CDR3nt: TGTGCCAGCAGCTTAGAGACAGGGAGGTACTCACCCCTCCACTTT
CDR3aa: CASSLETGRYSPLHF

d_gene: .
v_gene: TRBV4-3
abundance: .
j_gene: TRBJ2-3
CDR3nt: TGCGCCAGCAGCCAAGACAGAACGGGGGATACGCAGTATTTT
CDR3aa: CASSQDRTGDTQYF

d_gene: .
v_gene: TRBV7-2
abundance: few
j_gene: TRBJ1-1
CDR3nt: TGTGCCAGCAGCTTAGATTCGGGAGGCATGAACACTGAAGCTTTCTTT
CDR3aa: CASSLDSGGMNTEAFF

d_gene: TRBD2
v_gene: TRBV10-3
abundance: .
j_gene: TRBJ2-3
CDR3nt: TGTGCCATCAGGGGACTAGCGGGAGGGATTCCAGATACGCAGTATTTT
CDR3aa: CAIRGLAGGIPDTQYF

d_gene: .
v_gene: TRBV7-2
abundance: .
j_gene: TRBJ2-4
CDR3nt: TGTGCCCTCCATGGGCCGGAAAACATTCAGTACTTC
CDR3aa: CALHGPENIQYF

d_gene: TRBD1
v_gene: TRBV6-5
abundance: .
j_gene: TRBJ2-1
CDR3nt: TGTGCCAGCAGCCGGGACAGCTCCTACAATGAGCAGTTCTTC
CDR3aa: CASSRDSSYNEQFF

d_gene: .
v_gene: TRBV15
abundance: .
j_gene: TRBJ2-3
CDR3nt: TGTGCCACCAGCAGTGTCAGGGTCGATACGCAGTATTTT
CDR3aa: CATSSVRVDTQYF

d_gene: TRBD2
v_gene: TRBV5-5
abundance: .
j_gene: TRBJ2-3
CDR3nt: TGTGCCAGCAGCCCTACTAGCGGGGGGGTCACAGATACGCAGTATTTT
CDR3aa: CASSPTSGGVTDTQYF

d_gene: .
v_gene: TRBV9
abundance: .
j_gene: TRBJ1-3
CDR3nt: TGTGCCAGCAGCTCAATCGGGGGGGGCTCTGGAAACACCATATATTTT
CDR3aa: CASSSIGGGSGNTIYF

d_gene: .
v_gene: TRBV19
abundance: .
j_gene: TRBJ1-4
CDR3nt: TGTGCCAGTAGTACGACAGGTGCAGCAACTAATGAAAAACTGTTTTTT
CDR3aa: CASSTTGAATNEKLFF

d_gene: TRBD2
v_gene: TRBV9
abundance: .
j_gene: TRBJ2-3
CDR3nt: TGTGCCAGCAGCGTAGTAGCGGGAGGCGATACGCAGTATTTT
CDR3aa: CASSVVAGGDTQYF